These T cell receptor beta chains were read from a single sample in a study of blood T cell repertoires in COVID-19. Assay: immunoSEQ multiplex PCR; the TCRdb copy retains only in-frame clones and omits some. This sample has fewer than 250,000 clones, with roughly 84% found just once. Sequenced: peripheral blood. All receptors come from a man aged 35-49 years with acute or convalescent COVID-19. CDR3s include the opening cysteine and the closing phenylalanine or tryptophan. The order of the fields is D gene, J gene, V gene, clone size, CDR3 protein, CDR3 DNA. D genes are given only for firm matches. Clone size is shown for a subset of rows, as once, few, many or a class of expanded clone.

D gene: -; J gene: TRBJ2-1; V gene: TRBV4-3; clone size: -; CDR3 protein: CASSQVFVAGAIPSYNEQFF; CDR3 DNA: TGCGCCAGCAGCCAAGTCTTCGTGGCGGGGGCCATCCCCTCCTACAATGAGCAGTTCTTC
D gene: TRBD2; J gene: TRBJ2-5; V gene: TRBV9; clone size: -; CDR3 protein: CASSVDPGGQETQYF; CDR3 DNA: TGTGCCAGCAGCGTAGATCCGGGAGGACAAGAGACCCAGTACTTC
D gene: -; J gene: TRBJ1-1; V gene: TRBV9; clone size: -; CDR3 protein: CASSLILGQEAFF; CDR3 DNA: TGTGCCAGCAGCCTCATACTGGGGCAGGAAGCTTTCTTT
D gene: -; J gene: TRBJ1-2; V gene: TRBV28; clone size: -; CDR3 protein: CASSFQRLRRGGYTF; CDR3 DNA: TGTGCCAGCAGTTTCCAGCGCCTCAGGCGGGGTGGCTACACCTTC
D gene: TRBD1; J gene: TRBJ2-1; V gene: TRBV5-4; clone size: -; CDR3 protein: CASSVGQGSYNEQFF; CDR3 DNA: TGTGCCAGCAGCGTGGGACAGGGGAGCTACAATGAGCAGTTCTTC
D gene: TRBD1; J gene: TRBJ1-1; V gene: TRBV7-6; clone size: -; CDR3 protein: CASSQRRGQGTEAFF; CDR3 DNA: TGTGCCAGCAGCCAAAGACGGGGACAGGGGACGGAAGCTTTCTTT
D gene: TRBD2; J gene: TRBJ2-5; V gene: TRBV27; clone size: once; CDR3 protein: CASSPSGGRETQYF; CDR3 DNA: TGTGCCAGCAGTCCTAGCGGGGGGAGGGAGACCCAGTACTTC
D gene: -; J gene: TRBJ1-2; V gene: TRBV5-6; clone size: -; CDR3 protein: CASSYTENYGYTF; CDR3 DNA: TGTGCCAGCAGCTACACAGAGAACTATGGCTACACCTTC
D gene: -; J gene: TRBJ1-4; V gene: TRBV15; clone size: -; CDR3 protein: CATSRASLSIGEKLFF; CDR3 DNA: TGTGCCACCAGCAGAGCCTCTCTGTCTATCGGGGAAAAACTGTTTTTT
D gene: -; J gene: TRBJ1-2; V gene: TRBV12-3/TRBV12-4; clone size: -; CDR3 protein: CASSSAGGYTF; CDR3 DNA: TGTGCCAGCAGTTCTGCAGGCGGCTACACCTTC
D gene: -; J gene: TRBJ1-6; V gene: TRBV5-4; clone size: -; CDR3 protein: CASSLGTFNSPLHF; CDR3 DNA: TGTGCCAGCAGCCTAGGGACATTTAATTCACCCCTCCACTTT
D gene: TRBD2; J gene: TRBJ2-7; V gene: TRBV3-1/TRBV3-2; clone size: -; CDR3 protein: CASSLRTSGGAHEQYF; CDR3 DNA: TGTGCCAGCAGCCTCCGTACTAGCGGGGGGGCCCACGAGCAGTACTTC
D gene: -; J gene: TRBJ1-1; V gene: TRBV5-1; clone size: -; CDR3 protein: CASSSGHQVNTEAFF; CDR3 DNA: TGCGCCAGCAGCTCGGGACATCAGGTGAACACTGAAGCTTTCTTT
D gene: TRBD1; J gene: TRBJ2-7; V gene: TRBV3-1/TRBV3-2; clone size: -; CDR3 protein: CASSQDRWGTGVLGQYF; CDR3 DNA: TGTGCCAGCAGCCAAGATCGGTGGGGGACAGGGGTTCTCGGGCAGTACTTC
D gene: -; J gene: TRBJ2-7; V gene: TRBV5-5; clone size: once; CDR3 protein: CASSQLVGYEQYF; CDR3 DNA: TGTGCCAGCAGTCAACTAGTCGGGTACGAGCAGTACTTC
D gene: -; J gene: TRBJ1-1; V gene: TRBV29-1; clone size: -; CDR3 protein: CSVEGGGYTEAFF; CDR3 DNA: TGCAGCGTGGAGGGTGGGGGTTACACTGAAGCTTTCTTT
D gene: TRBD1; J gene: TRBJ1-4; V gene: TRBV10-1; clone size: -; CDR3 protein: CASPGTGEKLFF; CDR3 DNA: TGCGCCAGCCCGGGGACAGGCGAAAAACTGTTTTTT
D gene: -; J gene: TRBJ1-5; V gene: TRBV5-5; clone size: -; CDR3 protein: CASSIAGLSNQPQHF; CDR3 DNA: TGTGCCAGCAGCATCGCAGGGTTGAGCAATCAGCCCCAGCATTTT
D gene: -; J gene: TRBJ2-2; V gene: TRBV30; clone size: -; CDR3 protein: CAWVQTGELFF; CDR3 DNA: TGTGCCTGGGTTCAGACCGGGGAGCTGTTTTTT
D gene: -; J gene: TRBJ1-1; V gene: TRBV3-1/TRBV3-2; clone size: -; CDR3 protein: CASSQGNLNTEAFF; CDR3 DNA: TGTGCCAGCAGCCAAGGAAACTTGAACACTGAAGCTTTCTTT
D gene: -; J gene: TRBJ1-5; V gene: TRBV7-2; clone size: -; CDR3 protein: CASSLGSRGNQPQHF; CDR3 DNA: TGTGCCAGCAGCTTAGGGTCTCGGGGCAATCAGCCCCAGCATTTT
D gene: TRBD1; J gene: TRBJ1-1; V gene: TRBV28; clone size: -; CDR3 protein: CASSSGQGGETEAFF; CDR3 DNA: TGTGCCAGCAGTTCAGGACAGGGCGGGGAGACTGAAGCTTTCTTT
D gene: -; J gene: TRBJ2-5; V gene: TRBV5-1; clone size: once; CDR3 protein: CASSLGLETQYF; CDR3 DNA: TGCGCCAGCAGCTTGGGGCTAGAGACCCAGTACTTC
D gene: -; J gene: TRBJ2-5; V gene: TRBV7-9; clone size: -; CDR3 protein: CASSLAAGSETQYF; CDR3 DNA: TGTGCCAGCAGCTTAGCGGCAGGGTCGGAGACCCAGTACTTC
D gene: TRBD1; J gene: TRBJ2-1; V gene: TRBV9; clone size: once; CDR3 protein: CASSVGPTGVFYNEQFF; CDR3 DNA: TGTGCCAGCAGCGTAGGCCCGACAGGGGTTTTCTACAATGAGCAGTTCTTC
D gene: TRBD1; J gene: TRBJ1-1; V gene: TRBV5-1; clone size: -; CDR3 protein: CASSPTGAGTEAFF; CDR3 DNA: TGCGCCAGCAGCCCGACAGGGGCGGGCACTGAAGCTTTCTTT
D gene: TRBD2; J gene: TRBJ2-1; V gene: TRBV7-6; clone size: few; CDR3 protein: CASSLGTSGGPGYYNEQFF; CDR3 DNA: TGTGCCAGCAGCTTAGGGACTAGCGGGGGCCCGGGTTATTACAATGAGCAGTTCTTC
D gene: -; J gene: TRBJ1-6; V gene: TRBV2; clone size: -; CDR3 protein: CASSKDSPGVSLHF; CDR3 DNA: TGTGCCAGCAGCAAGGACAGCCCAGGTGTATCCCTCCACTTT